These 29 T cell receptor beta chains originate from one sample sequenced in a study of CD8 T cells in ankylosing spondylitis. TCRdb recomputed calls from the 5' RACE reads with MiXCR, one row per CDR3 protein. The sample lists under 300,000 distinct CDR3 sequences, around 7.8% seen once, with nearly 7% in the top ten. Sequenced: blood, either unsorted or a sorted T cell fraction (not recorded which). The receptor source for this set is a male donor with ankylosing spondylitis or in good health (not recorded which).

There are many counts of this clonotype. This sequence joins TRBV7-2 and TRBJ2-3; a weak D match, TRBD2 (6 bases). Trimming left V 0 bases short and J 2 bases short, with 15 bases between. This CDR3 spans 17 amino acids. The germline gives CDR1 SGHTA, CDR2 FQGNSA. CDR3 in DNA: TGTGCCAGCAGCTTAGCGGTTATAGCGGAGGACACAGATACGCAGTATTTT. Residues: CASSLAVIAEDTDTQYF.

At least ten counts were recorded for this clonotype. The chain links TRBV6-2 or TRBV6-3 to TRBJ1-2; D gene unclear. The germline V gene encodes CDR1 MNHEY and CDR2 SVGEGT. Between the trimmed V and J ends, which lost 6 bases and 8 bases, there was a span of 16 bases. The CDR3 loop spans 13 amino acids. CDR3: CASSFDGPGGYTF. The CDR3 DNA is TGTGCCAGCAGCTTCGACGGCCCTGGAGGCTACACCTTC.

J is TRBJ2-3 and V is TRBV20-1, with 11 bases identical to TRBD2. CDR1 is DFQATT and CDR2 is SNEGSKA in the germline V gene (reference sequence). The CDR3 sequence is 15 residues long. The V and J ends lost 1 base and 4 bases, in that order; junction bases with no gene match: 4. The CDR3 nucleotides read TGCAGTGCTAGAGTGGGTAGCGGGGGGGCAGATACGCAGTATTTT. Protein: CSARVGSGGADTQYF.

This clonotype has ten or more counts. The CDR3 DNA reads as TGTGCCAGCATCCTAGCGGGGCGGCCCCGATACGAGCAGTACTTC. Translation gives CASILAGRPRYEQYF. The V gene is TRBV5-6, the J gene TRBJ2-7, with TRBD2 identical over 9 bases. The CDR3 spans 15 residues. V gave up 6 bases and J gave up 4 bases; unmatched junction bases: 11. Germline CDR1 SGHDT, CDR2 YYEEEE.

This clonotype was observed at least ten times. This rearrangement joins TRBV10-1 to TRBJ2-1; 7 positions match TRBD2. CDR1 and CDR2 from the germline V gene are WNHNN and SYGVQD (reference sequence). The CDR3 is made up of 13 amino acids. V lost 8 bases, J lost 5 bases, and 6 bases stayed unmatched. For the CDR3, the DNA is TGCGCCAGCTCCGGGACTACCAACAATGAGCAGTTCTTC. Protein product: CASSGTTNNEQFF.

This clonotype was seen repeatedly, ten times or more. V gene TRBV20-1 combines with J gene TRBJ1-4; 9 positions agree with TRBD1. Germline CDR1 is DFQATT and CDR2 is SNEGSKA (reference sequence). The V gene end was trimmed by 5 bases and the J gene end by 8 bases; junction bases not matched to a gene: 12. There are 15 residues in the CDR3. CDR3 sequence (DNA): TGCAGTGCTTCTCCTCCGGGACAGGGTCCGGAAAAACTGTTTTTT. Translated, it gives CSASPPGQGPEKLFF.

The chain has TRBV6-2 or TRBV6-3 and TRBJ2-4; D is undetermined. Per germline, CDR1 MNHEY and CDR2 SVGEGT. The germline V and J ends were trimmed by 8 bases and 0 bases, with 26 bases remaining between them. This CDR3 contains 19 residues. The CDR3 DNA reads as TGTGCCAGCCGACAAGCCTCCTGGCGGAGCCTTACAGCCAAAAACATTCAGTACTTC. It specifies CASRQASWRSLTAKNIQYF.

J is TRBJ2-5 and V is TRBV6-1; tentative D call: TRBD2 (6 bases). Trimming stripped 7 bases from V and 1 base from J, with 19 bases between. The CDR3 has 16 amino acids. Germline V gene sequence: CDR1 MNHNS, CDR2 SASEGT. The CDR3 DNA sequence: TGTGCCAGCACCAAGAACCCGGGGGACCTCCAAGAGACCCAGTACTTC. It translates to CASTKNPGDLQETQYF.

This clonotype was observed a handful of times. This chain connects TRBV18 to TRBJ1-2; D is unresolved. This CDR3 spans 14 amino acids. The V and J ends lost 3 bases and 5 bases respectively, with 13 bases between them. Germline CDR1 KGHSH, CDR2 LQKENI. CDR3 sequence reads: CASSPPLSGYGYTF. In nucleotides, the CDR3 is TGTGCCAGCTCACCCCCCTTGAGTGGGTATGGCTACACCTTC.

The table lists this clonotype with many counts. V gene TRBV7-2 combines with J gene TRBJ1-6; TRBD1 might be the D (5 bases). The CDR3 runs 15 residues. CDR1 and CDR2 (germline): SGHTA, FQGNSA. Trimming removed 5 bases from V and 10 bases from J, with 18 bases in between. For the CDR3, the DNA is TGTGCCAGCAGCGGGGGGAGAGGGAATAGGTCACCCCTCCACTTT. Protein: CASSGGRGNRSPLHF.

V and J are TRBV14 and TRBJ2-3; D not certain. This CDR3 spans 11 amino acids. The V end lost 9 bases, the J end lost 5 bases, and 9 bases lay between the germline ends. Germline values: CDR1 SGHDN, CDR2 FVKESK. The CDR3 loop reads CASIHVDTQYF. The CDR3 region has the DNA TGTGCCAGTATCCATGTAGATACGCAGTATTTT.

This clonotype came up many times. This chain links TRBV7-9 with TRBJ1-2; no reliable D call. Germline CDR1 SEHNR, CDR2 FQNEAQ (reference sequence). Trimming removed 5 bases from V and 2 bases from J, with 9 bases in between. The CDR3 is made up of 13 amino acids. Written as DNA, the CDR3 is TGTGCCAGCAGCACGACTCGAAACTATGGCTACACCTTC. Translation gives CASSTTRNYGYTF. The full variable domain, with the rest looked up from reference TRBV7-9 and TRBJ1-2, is DTGVSQNPRHKITKRGQNVTFRCDPISEHNRLYWYRQTLGQGPEFLTYFQNEAQLEKSRLLSDRFSAERPKGSFSTLEIQRTEQGDSAMYLCASSTTRNYGYTFGSGTRLTVV.

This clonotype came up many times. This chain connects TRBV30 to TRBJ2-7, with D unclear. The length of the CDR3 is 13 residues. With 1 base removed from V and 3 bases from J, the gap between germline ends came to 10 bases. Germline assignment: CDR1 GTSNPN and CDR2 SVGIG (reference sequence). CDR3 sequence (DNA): TGTGCCTGGAGTGAAGATCTTATCTACGAGCAGTACTTC. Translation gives CAWSEDLIYEQYF.

The CDR3 here is CASSLPGQGRNEQFF. DNA for the CDR3: TGTGCCAGCAGTCTACCGGGACAGGGGAGAAATGAGCAGTTCTTC. The rearrangement uses TRBV27 and TRBJ2-1, with 10 bases that match TRBD1. V shed 5 bases, J shed 7 bases, and the junction held 8 bases outside the gene matches. The CDR3 totals 15 residues. Germline loops: CDR1 MNHEY, CDR2 SMNVEV (reference sequence).

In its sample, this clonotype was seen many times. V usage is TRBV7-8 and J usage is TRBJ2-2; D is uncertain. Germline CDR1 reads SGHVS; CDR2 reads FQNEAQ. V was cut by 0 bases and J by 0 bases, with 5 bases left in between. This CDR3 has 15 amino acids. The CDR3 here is CASSLAGPNTGELFF. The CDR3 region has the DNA TGTGCCAGCAGCTTAGCGGGTCCGAACACCGGGGAGCTGTTTTTT.

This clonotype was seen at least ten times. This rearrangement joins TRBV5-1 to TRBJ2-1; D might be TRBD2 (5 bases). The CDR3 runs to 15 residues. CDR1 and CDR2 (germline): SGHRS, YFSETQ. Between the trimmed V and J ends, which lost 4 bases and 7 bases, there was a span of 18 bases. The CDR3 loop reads CASSPGHSGGNEQFF. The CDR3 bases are TGCGCCAGCAGCCCCGGTCACTCCGGCGGGAATGAGCAGTTCTTC.

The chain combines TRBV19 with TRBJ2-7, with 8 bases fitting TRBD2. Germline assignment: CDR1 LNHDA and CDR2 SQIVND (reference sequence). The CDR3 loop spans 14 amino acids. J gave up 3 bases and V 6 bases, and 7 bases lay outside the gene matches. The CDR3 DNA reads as TGTGCCAGTAGCCGGGAGGGCCGATTCTACGAGCAGTACTTC. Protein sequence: CASSREGRFYEQYF.

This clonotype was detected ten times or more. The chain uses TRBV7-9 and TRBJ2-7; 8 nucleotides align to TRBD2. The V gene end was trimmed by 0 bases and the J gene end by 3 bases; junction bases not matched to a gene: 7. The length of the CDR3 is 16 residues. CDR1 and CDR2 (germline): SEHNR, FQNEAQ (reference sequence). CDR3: CASSLAVGLADYEQYF. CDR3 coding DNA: TGTGCCAGCAGCTTAGCCGTTGGACTAGCTGACTACGAGCAGTACTTC.

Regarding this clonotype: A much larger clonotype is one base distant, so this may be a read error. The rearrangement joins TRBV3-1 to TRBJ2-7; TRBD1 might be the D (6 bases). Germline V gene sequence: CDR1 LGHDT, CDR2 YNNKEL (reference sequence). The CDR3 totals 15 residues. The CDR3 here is CAGSCTRGYSYEQYF. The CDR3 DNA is TGTGCCGGCAGCTGTACCAGGGGATACTCCTACGAGCAGTACTTC.

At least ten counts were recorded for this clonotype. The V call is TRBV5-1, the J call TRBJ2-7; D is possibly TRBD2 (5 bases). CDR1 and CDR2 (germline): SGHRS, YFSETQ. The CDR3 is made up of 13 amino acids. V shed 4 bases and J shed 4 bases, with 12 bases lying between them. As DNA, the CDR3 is TGCGCCAGCAGCGTTACCACGGGGTACGAGCAGTACTTC. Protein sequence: CASSVTTGYEQYF.

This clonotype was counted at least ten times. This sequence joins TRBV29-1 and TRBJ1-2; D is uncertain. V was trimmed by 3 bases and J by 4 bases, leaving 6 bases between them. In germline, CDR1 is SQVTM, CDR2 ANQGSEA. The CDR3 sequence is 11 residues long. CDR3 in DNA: TGCAGCGTTGAGCAGACCTATGGCTACACCTTC. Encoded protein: CSVEQTYGYTF.

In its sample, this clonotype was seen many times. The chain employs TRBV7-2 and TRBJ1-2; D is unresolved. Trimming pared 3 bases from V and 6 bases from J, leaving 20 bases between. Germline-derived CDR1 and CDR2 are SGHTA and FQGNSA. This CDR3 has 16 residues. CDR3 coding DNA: TGTGCCAGCAGCTTGAGGTCCGGGTTTTCTTTGGATGGCTACACCTTC. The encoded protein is CASSLRSGFSLDGYTF. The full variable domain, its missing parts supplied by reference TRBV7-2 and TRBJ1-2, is GAGVSQSPSNKVTEKGKDVELRCDPISGHTALYWYRQSLGQGLEFLIYFQGNSAPDKSGLPSDRFSAERTGGSVSTLTIQRTQQEDSAVYLCASSLRSGFSLDGYTFGSGTRLTVV.

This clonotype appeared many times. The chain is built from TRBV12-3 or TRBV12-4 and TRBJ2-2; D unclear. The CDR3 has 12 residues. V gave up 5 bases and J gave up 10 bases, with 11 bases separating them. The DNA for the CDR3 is TGTGCCAGCAGTCTTGGGTCGGTGGAGCTGTTTTTT. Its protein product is CASSLGSVELFF.

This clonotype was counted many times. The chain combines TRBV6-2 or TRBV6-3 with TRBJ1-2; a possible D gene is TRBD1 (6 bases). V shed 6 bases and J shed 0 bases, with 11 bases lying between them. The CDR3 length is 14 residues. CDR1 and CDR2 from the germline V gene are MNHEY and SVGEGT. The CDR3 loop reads CASRTDSTNYGYTF. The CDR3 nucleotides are TGTGCCAGCAGGACGGACAGTACTAACTATGGCTACACCTTC.

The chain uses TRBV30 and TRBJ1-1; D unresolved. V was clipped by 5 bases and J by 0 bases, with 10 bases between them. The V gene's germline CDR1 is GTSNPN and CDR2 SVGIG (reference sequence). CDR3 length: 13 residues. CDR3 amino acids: CAWGSIMNTEAFF. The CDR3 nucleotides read TGTGCCTGGGGGAGCATCATGAACACTGAAGCTTTCTTT.

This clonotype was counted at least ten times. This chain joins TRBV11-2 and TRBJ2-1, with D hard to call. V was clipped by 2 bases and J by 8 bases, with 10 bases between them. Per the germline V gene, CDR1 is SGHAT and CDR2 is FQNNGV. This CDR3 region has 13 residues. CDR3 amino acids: CASSLILYDEQFF. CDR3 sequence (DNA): TGTGCCAGCAGCTTAATCCTATACGATGAGCAGTTCTTC.

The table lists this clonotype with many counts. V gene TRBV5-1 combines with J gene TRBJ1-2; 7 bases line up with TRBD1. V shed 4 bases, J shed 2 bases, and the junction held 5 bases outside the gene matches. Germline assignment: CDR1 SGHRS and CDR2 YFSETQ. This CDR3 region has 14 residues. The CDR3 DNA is TGCGCCAGCAGCGGAGAGACAGGGAACTATGGCTACACCTTC. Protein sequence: CASSGETGNYGYTF. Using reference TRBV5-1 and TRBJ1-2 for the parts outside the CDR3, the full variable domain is KAGVTQTPRYLIKTRGQQVTLSCSPISGHRSVSWYQQTPGQGLQFLFEYFSETQRNKGNFPGRFSGRQFSNSRSEMNVSTLELGDSALYLCASSGETGNYGYTFGSGTRLTVV.

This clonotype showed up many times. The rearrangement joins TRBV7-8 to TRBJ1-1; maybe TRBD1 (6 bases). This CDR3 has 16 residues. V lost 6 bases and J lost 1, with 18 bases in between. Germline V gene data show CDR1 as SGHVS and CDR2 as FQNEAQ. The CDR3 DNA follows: TGTGCCAGCAGTCGGACCCAGGGGAGGAGGAACACTGAAGCTTTCTTT. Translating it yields CASSRTQGRRNTEAFF.

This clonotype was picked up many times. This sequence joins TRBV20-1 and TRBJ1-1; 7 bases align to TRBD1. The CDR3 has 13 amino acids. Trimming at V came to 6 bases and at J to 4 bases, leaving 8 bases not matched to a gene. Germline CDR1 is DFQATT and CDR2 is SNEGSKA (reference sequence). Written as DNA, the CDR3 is TGCAGTGCGCGAGGGACAGAGGGCACTGAAGCTTTCTTT. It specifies CSARGTEGTEAFF.